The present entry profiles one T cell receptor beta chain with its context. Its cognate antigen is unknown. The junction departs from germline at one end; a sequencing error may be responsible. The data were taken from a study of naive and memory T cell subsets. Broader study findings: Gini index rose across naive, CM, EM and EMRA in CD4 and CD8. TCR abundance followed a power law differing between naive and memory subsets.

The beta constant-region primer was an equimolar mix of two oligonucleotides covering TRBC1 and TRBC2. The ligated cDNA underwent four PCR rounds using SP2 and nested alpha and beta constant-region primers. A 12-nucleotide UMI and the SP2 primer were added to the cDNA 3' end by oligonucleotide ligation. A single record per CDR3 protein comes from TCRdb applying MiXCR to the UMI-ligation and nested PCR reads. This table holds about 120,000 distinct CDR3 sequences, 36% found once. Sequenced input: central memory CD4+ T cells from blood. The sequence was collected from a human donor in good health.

CDR3: CASSSSGQSSYERYF. The CDR3, as DNA: TGTGCCAGCAGTTCCTCAGGACAGAGCTCCTACGAGCGGTACTTC. This sequence joins TRBV6-6 and TRBJ2-7; D perhaps matches TRBD1 (6 bases). Germline CDR1 reads MNHNY; CDR2 reads SVGAGI (reference sequence). There are 15 residues in the CDR3.